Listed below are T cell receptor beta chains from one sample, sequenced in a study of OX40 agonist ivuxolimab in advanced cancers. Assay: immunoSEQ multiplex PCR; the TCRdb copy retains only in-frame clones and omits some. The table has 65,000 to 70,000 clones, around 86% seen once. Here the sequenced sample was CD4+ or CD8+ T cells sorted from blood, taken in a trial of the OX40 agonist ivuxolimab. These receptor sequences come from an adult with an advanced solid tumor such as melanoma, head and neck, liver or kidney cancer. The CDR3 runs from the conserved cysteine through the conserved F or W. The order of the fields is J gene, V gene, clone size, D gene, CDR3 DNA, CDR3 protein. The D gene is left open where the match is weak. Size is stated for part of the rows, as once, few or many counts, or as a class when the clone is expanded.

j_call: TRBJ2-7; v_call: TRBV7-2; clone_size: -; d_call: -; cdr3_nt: TGTGCCAGCAGCCATACCCCTTACGAGCAGTACTTC; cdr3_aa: CASSHTPYEQYF
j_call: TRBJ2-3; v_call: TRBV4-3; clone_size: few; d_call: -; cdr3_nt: TGCGCCAGCAGCCAGACCATCCTCCTGACAGATACGCAGTATTTT; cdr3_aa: CASSQTILLTDTQYF
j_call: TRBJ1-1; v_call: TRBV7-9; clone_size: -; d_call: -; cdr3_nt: TGTGCCAGCGAGTCACACACTGAAGCTTTCTTT; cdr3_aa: CASESHTEAFF
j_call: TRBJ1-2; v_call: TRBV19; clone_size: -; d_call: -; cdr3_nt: TGTGCCAGTAGTAAGGGGCCTTATGGCTACACCTTC; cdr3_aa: CASSKGPYGYTF
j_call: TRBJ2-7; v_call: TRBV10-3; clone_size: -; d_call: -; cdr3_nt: TGTGCCATCAGGGAGACAGCCAACTCCTACGAGCAGTACTTC; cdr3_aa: CAIRETANSYEQYF
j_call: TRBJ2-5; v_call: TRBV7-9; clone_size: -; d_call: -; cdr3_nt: TGTGCCAGCAGCTTGGGAACTAGCTCCGAGACCCAGTACTTC; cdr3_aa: CASSLGTSSETQYF
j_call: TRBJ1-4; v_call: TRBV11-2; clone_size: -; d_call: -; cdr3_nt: TGTGCCAGCAGCTCGTCAACAGGGTATAGGCTGTTTTTT; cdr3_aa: CASSSSTGYRLFF
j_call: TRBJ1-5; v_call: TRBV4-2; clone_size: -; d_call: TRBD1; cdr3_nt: TGTGCCAGCAGCCCCCCTACCCACTATGGATGGGACCCAGGGGGGAATCAGCCCCAGCATTTT; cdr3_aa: CASSPPTHYGWDPGGNQPQHF
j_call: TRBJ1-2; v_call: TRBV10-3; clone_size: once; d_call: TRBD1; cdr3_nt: TGTGCCATCACTAGGACAGGGGGCGCGGATGGCTACACCTTC; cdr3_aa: CAITRTGGADGYTF
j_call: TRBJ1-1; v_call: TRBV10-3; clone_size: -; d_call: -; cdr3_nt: TGTGCCATCAGTGCCCAGTCCAACACTGAAGCTTTCTTT; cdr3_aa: CAISAQSNTEAFF
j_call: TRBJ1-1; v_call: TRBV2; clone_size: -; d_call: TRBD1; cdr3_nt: TGTGCCAGCAGTGCGGACAGGCCTTTAGGCACTGAAGCTTTCTTT; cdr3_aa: CASSADRPLGTEAFF
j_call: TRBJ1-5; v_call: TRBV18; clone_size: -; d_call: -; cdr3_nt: TGTGCCAGCTCCCCGGACCCCGGCAATCAGCCCCAGCATTTT; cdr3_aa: CASSPDPGNQPQHF
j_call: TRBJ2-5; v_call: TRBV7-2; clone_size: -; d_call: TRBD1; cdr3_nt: TGTGCCAGCACCCCCGCACAGACAGGGGTGGAGACCCAGTACTTC; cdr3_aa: CASTPAQTGVETQYF
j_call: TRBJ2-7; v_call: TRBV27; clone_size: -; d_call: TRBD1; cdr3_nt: TGTGCCAGCAGTTTGGGGACAGGGGGCGACGAGCAGTACTTC; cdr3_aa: CASSLGTGGDEQYF
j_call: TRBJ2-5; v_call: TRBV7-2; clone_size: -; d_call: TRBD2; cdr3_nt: TGTGCCAGCAGCCCCAGCGGGGAAGAGACCCAGTACTTC; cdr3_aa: CASSPSGEETQYF
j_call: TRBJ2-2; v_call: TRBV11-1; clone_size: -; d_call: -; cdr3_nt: TGTGCCAGCAGCTTAAAGCACACCGGGGAGCTGTTTTTT; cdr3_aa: CASSLKHTGELFF
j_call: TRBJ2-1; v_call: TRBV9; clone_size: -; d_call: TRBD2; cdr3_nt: TGTGCCAGCACCTCGCGTAGGGGCGGGGGGGCCGATGAGCAGTTCTTC; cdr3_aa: CASTSRRGGGADEQFF
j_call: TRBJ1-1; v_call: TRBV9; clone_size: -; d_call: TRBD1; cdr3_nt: TGTGCCAGCAGCGAGAGACAGGGAGGGATTTGGAACACTGAAGCTTTCTTT; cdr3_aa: CASSERQGGIWNTEAFF
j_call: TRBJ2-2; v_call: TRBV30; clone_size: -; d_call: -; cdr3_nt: TGTGCCTGGAGTGTACTATGGAACACCGGGGAGCTGTTTTTT; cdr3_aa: CAWSVLWNTGELFF
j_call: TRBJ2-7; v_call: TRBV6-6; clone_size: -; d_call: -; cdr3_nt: TGTGCCAGCAGTTATGGGTGGAGATACGAGCAGTACTTC; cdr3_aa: CASSYGWRYEQYF
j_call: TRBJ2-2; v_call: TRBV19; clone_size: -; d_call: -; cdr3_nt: TGTGCCAGTAGTATGTCCCGGGGGCCCACCGGGGAGCTGTTTTTT; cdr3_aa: CASSMSRGPTGELFF
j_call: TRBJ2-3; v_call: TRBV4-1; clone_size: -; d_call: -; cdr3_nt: TGCGCCAGCAGCCAAAGGGACGGGAAAATCAGCACAGATACGCAGTATTTT; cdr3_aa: CASSQRDGKISTDTQYF
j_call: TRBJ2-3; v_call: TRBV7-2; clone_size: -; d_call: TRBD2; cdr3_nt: TGTGCCAGCAGCTTGACTAGCGGGGGGGCAGATACGCAGTATTTT; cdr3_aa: CASSLTSGGADTQYF
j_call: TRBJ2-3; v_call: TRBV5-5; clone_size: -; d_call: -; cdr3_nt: TGTGCCAGCAGCTTGAATCCGGGGCCGAGCACAGATACGCAGTATTTT; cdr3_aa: CASSLNPGPSTDTQYF
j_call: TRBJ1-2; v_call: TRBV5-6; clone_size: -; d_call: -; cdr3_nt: TGTGCCAGCAGCTCCCGGTACCCGCAGTCGTATGGCTACACCTTC; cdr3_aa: CASSSRYPQSYGYTF
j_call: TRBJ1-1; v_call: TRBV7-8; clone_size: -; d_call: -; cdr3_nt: TGTGCCAGCAGCTTCAGGGGGAACACTGAAGCTTTCTTT; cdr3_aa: CASSFRGNTEAFF
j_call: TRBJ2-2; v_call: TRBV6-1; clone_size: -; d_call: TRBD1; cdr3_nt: TGTGCCAGCAGTGACCCGACAGGGTTTGGCACCGGGGAGCTGTTTTTT; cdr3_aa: CASSDPTGFGTGELFF
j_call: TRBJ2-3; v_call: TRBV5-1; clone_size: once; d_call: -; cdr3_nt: TGCGCCAGCAGCCCCAGCGGGTTCGGATTCGAGTATTTT; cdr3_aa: CASSPSGFGFEYF
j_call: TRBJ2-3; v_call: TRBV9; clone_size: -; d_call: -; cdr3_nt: TGTGCCAGCAGCGTAGGGGGCAGCACAGATACGCAGTATTTT; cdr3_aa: CASSVGGSTDTQYF
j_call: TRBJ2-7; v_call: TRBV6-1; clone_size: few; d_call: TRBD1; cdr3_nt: TGTGCCAGCAGTAGAGGGACAGGGGAGGACTACGAGCAGTACTTC; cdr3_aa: CASSRGTGEDYEQYF
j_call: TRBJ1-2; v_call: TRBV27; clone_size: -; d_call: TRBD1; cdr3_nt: TGTGCCAGCAGTCTTGGACAGGGGTTAACCTATGGCTACACCTTC; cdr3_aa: CASSLGQGLTYGYTF
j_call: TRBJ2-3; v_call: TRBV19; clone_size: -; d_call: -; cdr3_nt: TGTGCCAGTAGTATAGGTACAGCTGCAGATACGCAGTATTTT; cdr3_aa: CASSIGTAADTQYF
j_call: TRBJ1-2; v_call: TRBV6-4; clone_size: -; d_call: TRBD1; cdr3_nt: TGTGCCAGCAGTGACTCCGGGACAGGTTACTATGGCTACACCTTC; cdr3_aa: CASSDSGTGYYGYTF
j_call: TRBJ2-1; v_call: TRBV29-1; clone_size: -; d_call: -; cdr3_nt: TGCAGCGTTGGGAGGGAGCTCTCCTACAATGAGCAGTTCTTC; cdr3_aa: CSVGRELSYNEQFF
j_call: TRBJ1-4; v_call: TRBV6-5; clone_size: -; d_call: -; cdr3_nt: TGTGCCAGCAGTTACCCTCCATTCCGGGCCAATGAAAAACTGTTTTTT; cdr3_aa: CASSYPPFRANEKLFF
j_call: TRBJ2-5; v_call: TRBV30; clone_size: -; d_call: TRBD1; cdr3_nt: TGTGCCTGGAGGGGACAGGCACGTCAAGAGACCCAGTACTTC; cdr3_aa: CAWRGQARQETQYF
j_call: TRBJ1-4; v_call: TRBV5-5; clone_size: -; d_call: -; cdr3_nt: TGTGCCAGCAGACATTGGACAGCAACTAATGAAAAACTGTTTTTT; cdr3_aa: CASRHWTATNEKLFF
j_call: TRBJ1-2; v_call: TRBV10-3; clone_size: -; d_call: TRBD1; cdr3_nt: TGTGCCATCAGGGGACAGGGAGTAGAAGGCTACACCTTC; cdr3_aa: CAIRGQGVEGYTF
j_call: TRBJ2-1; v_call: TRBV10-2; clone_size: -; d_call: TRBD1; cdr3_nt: TGCGCCACCCGACAGGGGTATGAGCAGTTCTTC; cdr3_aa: CATRQGYEQFF